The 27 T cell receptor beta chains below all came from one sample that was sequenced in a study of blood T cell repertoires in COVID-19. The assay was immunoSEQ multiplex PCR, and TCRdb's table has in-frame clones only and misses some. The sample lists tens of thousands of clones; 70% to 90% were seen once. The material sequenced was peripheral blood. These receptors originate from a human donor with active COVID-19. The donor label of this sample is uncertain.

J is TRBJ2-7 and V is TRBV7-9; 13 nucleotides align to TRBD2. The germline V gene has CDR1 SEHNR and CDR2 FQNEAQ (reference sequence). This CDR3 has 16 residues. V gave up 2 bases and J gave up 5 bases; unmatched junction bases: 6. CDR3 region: CASSLRGLAGYHEQYF. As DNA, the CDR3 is TGTGCCAGCAGCTTACGGGGACTAGCGGGATACCACGAGCAGTACTTC.

The DNA for the CDR3 is TGTGCCAGCAGCCAACTAGTTTCGGAGCAGTACTTC. It codes for CASSQLVSEQYF. This chain links TRBV3-1 (or the pseudogene TRBV3-2) with TRBJ2-7; unclear D gene. CDR1 LGHDT and CDR2 YNNKEL come from the germline V gene (reference sequence). The CDR3 extends over 12 amino acids. Trimming stripped 2 bases from V and 7 bases from J, with 9 bases between.

CDR3 region: CASSQGNWDIQYF. The CDR3 bases are TGTGCCAGCAGTCAGGGGAACTGGGACATTCAGTACTTC. This chain joins TRBV6-2 or TRBV6-3 and TRBJ2-4, with D perhaps matching TRBD1 (6 bases). Between the trimmed V and J ends, which lost 5 bases and 8 bases, there was a span of 13 bases. The CDR3 contains 13 residues. The germline gives CDR1 MNHEY, CDR2 SVGEGT.

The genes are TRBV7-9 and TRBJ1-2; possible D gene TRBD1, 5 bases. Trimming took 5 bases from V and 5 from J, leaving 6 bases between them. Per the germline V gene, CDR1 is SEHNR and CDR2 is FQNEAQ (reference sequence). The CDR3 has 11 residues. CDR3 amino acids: CASSRQYGYTF. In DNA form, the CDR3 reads TGTGCCAGCAGCCGACAGTATGGCTACACCTTC. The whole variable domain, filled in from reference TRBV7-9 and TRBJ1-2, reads DTGVSQNPRHKITKRGQNVTFRCDPISEHNRLYWYRQTLGQGPEFLTYFQNEAQLEKSRLLSDRFSAERPKGSFSTLEIQRTEQGDSAMYLCASSRQYGYTFGSGTRLTVV.

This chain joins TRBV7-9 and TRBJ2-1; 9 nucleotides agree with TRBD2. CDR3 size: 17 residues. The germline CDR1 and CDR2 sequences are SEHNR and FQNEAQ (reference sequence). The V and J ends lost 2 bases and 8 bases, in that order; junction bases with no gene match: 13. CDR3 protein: CASSLRLAVKARDEQFF. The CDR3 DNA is TGTGCCAGCAGCTTAAGACTAGCGGTCAAAGCTAGGGATGAGCAGTTCTTC.

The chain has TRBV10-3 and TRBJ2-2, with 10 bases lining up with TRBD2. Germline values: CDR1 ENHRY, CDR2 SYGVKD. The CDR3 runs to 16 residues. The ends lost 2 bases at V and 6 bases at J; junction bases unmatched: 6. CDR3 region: CAISENRLAGPGELFF. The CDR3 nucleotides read TGTGCCATCAGTGAGAACCGACTAGCGGGTCCCGGGGAGCTGTTTTTT.

The CDR3 region has the DNA TGTGCCAGCAGGGGCGACAGGGCCTCTTTTTACAATGAGCAGTTCTTC. This translates into CASRGDRASFYNEQFF. The chain joins TRBV25-1 to TRBJ2-1, with 7 bases identical to TRBD1. J gave up 4 bases and V 6 bases, and 12 bases lay outside the gene matches. In germline, CDR1 is MGHDK, CDR2 SYGVNS. CDR3 size: 16 residues.

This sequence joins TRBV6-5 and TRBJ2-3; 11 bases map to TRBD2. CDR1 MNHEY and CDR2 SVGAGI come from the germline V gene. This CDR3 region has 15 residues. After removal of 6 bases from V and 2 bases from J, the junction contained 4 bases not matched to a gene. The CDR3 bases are TGTGCCAGCAGACCACTAGCGGGAGCCACAGATACGCAGTATTTT. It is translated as CASRPLAGATDTQYF.

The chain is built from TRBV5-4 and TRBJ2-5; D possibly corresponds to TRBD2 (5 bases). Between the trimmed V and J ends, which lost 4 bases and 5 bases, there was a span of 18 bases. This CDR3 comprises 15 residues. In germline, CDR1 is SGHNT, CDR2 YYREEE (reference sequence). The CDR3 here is CASSTSDPRVETQYF. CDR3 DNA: TGTGCCAGCAGCACCTCGGACCCGCGGGTGGAGACCCAGTACTTC.

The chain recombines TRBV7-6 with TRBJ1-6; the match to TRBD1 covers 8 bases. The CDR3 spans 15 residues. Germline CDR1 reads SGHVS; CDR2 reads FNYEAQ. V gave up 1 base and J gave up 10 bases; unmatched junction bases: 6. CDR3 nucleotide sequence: TGTGCCAGCAGCTTAGATGGGACAGGCTTCTCACCCCTCCACTTT. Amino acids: CASSLDGTGFSPLHF.

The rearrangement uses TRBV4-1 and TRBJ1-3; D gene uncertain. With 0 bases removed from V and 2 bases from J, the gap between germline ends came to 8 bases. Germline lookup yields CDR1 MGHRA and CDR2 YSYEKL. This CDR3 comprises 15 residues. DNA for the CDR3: TGCGCCAGCAGCCAAGATCCCAGTGCTGGAAACACCATATATTTT. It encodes CASSQDPSAGNTIYF.

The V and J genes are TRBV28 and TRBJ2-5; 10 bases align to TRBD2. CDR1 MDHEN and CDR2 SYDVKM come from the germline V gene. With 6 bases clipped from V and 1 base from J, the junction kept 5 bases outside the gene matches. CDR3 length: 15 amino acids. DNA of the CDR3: TGTGCCAGCAGGCCAGGGACTAGCGTCCAAGAGACCCAGTACTTC. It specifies CASRPGTSVQETQYF.

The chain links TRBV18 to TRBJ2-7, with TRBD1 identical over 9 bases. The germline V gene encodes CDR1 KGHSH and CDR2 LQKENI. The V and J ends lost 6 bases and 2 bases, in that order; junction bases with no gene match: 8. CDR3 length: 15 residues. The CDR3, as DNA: TGTGCCAGCTCCCACACGGGACAGGGTACCTACGAGCAGTACTTC. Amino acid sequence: CASSHTGQGTYEQYF.

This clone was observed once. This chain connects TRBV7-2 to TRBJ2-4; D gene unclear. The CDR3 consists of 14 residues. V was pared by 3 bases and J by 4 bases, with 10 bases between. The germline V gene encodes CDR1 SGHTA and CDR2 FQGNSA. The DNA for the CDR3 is TGTGCCAGCAGCTTGGAAAAACAGAAAAACATTCAGTACTTC. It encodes CASSLEKQKNIQYF.

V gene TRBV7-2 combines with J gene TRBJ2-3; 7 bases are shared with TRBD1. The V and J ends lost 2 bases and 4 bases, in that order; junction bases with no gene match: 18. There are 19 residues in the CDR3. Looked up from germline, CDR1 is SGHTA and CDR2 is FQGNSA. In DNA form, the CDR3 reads TGTGCCAGCAGCTTATCTTACCGCAAAAGGACAGGTCGGCCAGATACGCAGTATTTT. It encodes CASSLSYRKRTGRPDTQYF.

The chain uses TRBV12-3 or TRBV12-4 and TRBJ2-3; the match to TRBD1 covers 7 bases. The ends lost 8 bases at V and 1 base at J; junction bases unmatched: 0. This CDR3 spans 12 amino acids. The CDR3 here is CASGQGTDTQYF. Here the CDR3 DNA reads TGTGCCAGCGGACAGGGCACAGATACGCAGTATTTT.

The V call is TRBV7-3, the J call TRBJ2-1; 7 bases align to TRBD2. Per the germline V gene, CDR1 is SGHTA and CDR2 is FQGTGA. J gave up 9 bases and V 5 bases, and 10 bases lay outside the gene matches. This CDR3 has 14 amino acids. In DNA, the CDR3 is TGTGCCAGCAGCCCTAATGGGGCGGGAGTTGAGCAGTTCTTC. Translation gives CASSPNGAGVEQFF.

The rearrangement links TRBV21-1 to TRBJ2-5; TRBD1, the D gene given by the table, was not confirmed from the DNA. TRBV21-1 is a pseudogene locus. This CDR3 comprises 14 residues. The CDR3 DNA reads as TGTGCCAGCAGATCGACATATCCCCAAGAGACCCAGTACTTC. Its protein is CASRSTYPQETQYF.

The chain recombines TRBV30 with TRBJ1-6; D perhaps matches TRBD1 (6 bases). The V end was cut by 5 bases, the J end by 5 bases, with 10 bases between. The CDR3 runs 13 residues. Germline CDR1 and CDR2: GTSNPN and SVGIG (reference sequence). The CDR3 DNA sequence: TGTGCCTGGGAAGGACAGCATAATTCACCCCTCCACTTT. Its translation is CAWEGQHNSPLHF.

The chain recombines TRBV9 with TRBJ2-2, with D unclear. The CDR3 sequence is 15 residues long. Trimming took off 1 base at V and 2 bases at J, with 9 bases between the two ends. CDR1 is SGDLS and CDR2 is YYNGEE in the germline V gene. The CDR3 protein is CASSVRAVNTGELFF. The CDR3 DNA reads TGTGCCAGCAGCGTACGAGCTGTAAACACCGGGGAGCTGTTTTTT.

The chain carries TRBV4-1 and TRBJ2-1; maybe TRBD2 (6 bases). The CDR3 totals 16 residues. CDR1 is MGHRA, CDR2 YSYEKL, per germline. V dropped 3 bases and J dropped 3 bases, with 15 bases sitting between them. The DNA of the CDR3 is TGCGCCAGCAGCCATCCGACGGAGGGCCGCTACAATGAGCAGTTCTTC. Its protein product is CASSHPTEGRYNEQFF.

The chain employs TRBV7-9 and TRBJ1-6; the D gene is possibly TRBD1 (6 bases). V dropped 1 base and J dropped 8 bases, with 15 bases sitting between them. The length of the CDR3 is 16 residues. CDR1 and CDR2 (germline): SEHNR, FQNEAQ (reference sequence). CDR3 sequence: CASSLGTGTLDSPLHF. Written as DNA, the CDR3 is TGTGCCAGCAGCTTAGGCACAGGGACGCTAGATTCACCCCTCCACTTT. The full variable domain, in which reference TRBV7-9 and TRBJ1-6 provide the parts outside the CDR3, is DTGVSQNPRHKITKRGQNVTFRCDPISEHNRLYWYRQTLGQGPEFLTYFQNEAQLEKSRLLSDRFSAERPKGSFSTLEIQRTEQGDSAMYLCASSLGTGTLDSPLHFGNGTRLTVT.

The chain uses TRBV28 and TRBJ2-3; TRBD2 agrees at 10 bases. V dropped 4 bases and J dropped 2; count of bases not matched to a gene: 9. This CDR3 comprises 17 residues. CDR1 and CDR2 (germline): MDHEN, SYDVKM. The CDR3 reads CASSSPFGLADTDTQYF. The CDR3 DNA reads TGTGCCAGCAGTTCCCCATTCGGACTAGCGGACACAGATACGCAGTATTTT.

DNA of the CDR3: TGTGCCAGCGGAGGAGATGGATCTAATGAAAAACTGTTTTTT. Translated, it gives CASGGDGSNEKLFF. The chain couples TRBV28 to TRBJ1-4; D not resolved. Germline-derived CDR1 and CDR2 are MDHEN and SYDVKM. This CDR3 region has 14 residues. V was trimmed by 8 bases and J by 3 bases, leaving 13 bases between them.

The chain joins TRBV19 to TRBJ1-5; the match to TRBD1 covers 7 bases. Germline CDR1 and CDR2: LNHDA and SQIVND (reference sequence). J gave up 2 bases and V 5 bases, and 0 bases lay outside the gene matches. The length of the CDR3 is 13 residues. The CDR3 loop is CASSQGGNQPQHF. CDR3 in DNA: TGTGCCAGTAGTCAGGGGGGCAATCAGCCCCAGCATTTT. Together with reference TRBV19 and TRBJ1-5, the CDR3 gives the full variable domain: DGGITQSPKYLFRKEGQNVTLSCEQNLNHDAMYWYRQDPGQGLRLIYYSQIVNDFQKGDIAEGYSVSREKKESFPLTVTSAQKNPTAFYLCASSQGGNQPQHFGDGTRLSIL.

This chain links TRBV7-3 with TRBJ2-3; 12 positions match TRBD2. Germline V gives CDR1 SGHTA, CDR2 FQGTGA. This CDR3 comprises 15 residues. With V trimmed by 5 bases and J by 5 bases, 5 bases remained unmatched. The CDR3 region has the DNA TGTGCCAGCAGCACCGGACTAGCGGGAATAGATACGCAGTATTTT. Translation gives CASSTGLAGIDTQYF.

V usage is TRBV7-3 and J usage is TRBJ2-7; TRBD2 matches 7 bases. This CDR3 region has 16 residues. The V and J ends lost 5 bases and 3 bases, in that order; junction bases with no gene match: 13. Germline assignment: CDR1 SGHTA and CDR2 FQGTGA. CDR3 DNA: TGTGCCAGCAGCACGCCCGGGGGGAGGGAGGGCTACGAGCAGTACTTC. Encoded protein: CASSTPGGREGYEQYF. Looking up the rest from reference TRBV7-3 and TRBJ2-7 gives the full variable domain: GAGVSQTPSNKVTEKGKYVELRCDPISGHTALYWYRQSLGQGPEFLIYFQGTGAADDSGLPNDRFFAVRPEGSVSTLKIQRTERGDSAVYLCASSTPGGREGYEQYFGPGTRLTVT.